Here is one TCR beta chain with its context. The antigen remains unidentified. A read error is possible here, since a much larger clone lies one base away. CDR1 and CDR2 (germline): MNHNY, SVGAGI (reference sequence). This CDR3 has 13 amino acids. V lost 2 bases to trimming and J lost 4 bases; unmatched junction nucleotides: 0. This specimen belongs to a study of blood T cells in healthy people across ages. Together with a sample-barcoded 5' primer, a J-beta primer mix was included in a second PCR lasting about 7 to 11 cycles. One entry per CDR3 protein results from TCRdb running MiXCR on the 5' RACE reads. There are about 760,000 distinct CDR3 sequences in the sample; more than 55% occur only once, and 25% to 30% lies in the top ten. Study observations and caveats: Diversity of TCR beta per million T cells declined in a roughly linear way with age.

V is TRBV6-6 and J is TRBJ2-3; 7 bases are a match to TRBD2. This TCR was recovered from a man between 35 and 55 years old in good health. The sample comprised blood. The CDR3 sequence: CASSYREADTQYF. CDR3 nucleotide sequence: TGTGCCAGCAGTTACCGGGAGGCAGATACGCAGTATTTT.